This T cell receptor beta chain comes out of a study of T cell responses to AZD1222 COVID-19 vaccine. CDR3 length equals 15 residues. The germline CDR1 and CDR2 sequences are SGDLS and YYNGEE. Trimming cost V 2 bases and J 8 bases; bases outside gene matches: 8. Assay: immunoSEQ multiplex PCR; the TCRdb copy retains only in-frame clones and omits some. The sample lists some 97,000 clones, more than 75% seen once, with roughly 3% in the top ten. Remarks on this clone: This specimen includes other DNA sequences encoding the same CDR3.

V gene TRBV9 combines with J gene TRBJ1-4; 8 nucleotides match TRBD1. Sequencing used peripheral blood, obtained on day 0 of AZD1222 vaccination. This clonotype was sampled from an adult in good health. CDR3 DNA: TGTGCCAGCAGCGTCGGGACAGGCGGGGGAGAAAAACTGTTTTTT. Translating it yields CASSVGTGGGEKLFF.